The entry below gives a single T cell receptor beta chain sequence along with its context. The sample comes from a study of blood T cell repertoires in COVID-19. From germline, CDR1 is MDHEN and CDR2 SYDVKM. CDR3 length: 18 residues. J gave up 1 base and V 6 bases, and 15 bases lay outside the gene matches. Only in-frame clones appear in the TCRdb table, and some are missing; sequencing was by immunoSEQ multiplex PCR. The sample includes roughly 59,000 clones, roughly 81% seen only once; the top ten take about 15%. The chain has TRBV28 and TRBJ2-3, with 8 bases matching TRBD2. Sequenced input: peripheral blood. The source is an elderly man with acute or convalescent COVID-19. The CDR3 here is CASSPAGGTARGTDTQYF. The CDR3 nucleotides read TGTGCCAGCAGCCCCGCGGGAGGAACAGCTCGGGGCACAGATACGCAGTATTTT.